This T cell receptor beta chain is from a study of cytomegalovirus exposure and HLA in healthy donors. Whole-study results and caveats: Common viral pathogens (according to a later analysis) appeared linked to several of the most significant clusters.

The CDR3 totals 15 residues. V shed 5 bases and J 2 bases; nucleotides not matched to a gene: 6. CDR1 and CDR2 from the germline V gene are SGHTA and FQGTGA. Concerning this clone: The antigen is unknown.

The PCR contained 60 Vbeta and 13 Jbeta primers. Assay used: immunoSEQ multiplex PCR; TCRdb lists only in-frame clones, some missing. The table includes 200,000 to 300,000 clones, 82% detected once. The sequencing sample was made of PBMCs. The chain recombines TRBV7-3 with TRBJ2-1; 7 bases agree with TRBD2. The TCR was taken from a woman between 40 and 55 years old in good health and CMV-seropositive. CDR3 amino acids: CASSLRGGAYNEQFF. Here the CDR3 DNA reads TGTGCCAGCAGCCTGCGGGGAGGGGCCTACAATGAGCAGTTCTTC.